A single sample is the source of the 29 T cell receptor beta chains below, sequenced in a study of T-cell reconstitution after alpha-beta-depleted transplantation in children. The authors prepared the TCRbeta library with unique molecular identifiers. MiXCR, applied by TCRdb to the PCR reads, yields one record per CDR3 protein. The sample holds roughly 220,000 distinct CDR3 sequences, more than 10% seen once. The specimen was PBMCs from the stem cell graft donor, collected from the stem cell graft. These receptors were taken from a human donor who donated a stem cell graft to a child with acute lymphoblastic leukemia.

Comments on this clonotype: Possible read error: a much larger clone is one base away. This rearrangement joins TRBV20-1 to TRBJ2-5, with D maybe TRBD2 (6 bases). This CDR3 has 14 amino acids. The ends were cut back, 0 bases at V and 4 bases at J, with 12 bases in the middle. Germline CDR1 is DFQATT and CDR2 is SNEGSKA (reference sequence). As DNA, the CDR3 is TGCAGTGCTAGAGATACGGGAGTGGCAGAGACCCAGTACTTC. It specifies CSARDTGVAETQYF.

This clonotype occurred many times. This chain uses TRBV12-3 or TRBV12-4 with TRBJ2-7; 9 bases align to TRBD2. V was pared by 4 bases and J by 3 bases, with 4 bases of the junction left unmatched. The CDR3 is made up of 14 amino acids. The CDR3 DNA is TGTGCCAGCAGTTCCGGACTAGCGAGCTACGAGCAGTACTTC. It codes for CASSSGLASYEQYF.

This clonotype was seen repeatedly, ten times or more. This chain uses TRBV6-1 with TRBJ2-3; 7 positions match TRBD1. The germline CDR1 and CDR2 sequences are MNHNS and SASEGT. V dropped 7 bases and J dropped 1; count of bases not matched to a gene: 8. CDR3 length: 15 residues. Here the CDR3 DNA reads TGTGCCAGCAAAAACAGGGGTGTGGGCACAGATACGCAGTATTTT. Translating gives CASKNRGVGTDTQYF.

As for this clonotype: One end of the junction fails to match germline, which may point to a read error. V is TRBV20-1 and J is TRBJ2-7, with a tentative D call TRBD1 (6 bases). Germline V gene lookup returns CDR1 DFQATT and CDR2 SNEGSKA (reference sequence). The CDR3 is 13 residues long. CDR3 sequence (DNA): TGCAGTGCCTCGACAGGTCGCCCCTACAAGCAGTACTTC. As protein: CSASTGRPYKQYF.

This clonotype has at least ten counts. The genes are TRBV20-1 and TRBJ1-2; 11 nucleotides align to TRBD1. Trimming took 6 bases from V and 3 from J; bases not matched to a gene: 9. CDR1 and CDR2 (germline): DFQATT, SNEGSKA (reference sequence). This CDR3 is built from 15 residues. The CDR3 DNA reads as TGCAGTGCCAATAACGGACAGGGGGCGGACTATGGCTACACCTTC. Its protein product is CSANNGQGADYGYTF.

This clonotype came up a few times. A read error may explain this, as a much larger clone is one base away. V and J are TRBV7-9 and TRBJ2-7; 8 bases line up with TRBD1. Germline values: CDR1 SEHNR, CDR2 FQNEAQ (reference sequence). This CDR3 has 14 residues. The CDR3 is CTSSLRDRSYEQYF. The CDR3 DNA sequence: TGTACCAGCAGCCTAAGGGACAGGAGCTACGAGCAGTACTTC.

In this sample, this clonotype turned up many times. This chain uses TRBV7-2 with TRBJ2-5; D remains unclear. The germline V gene encodes CDR1 SGHTA and CDR2 FQGNSA. This CDR3 contains 11 residues. V lost 6 bases to trimming and J lost 0 bases, with 2 bases between them. Written as DNA, the CDR3 is TGTGCCAGCAGTCACCAAGAGACCCAGTACTTC. Translated, it gives CASSHQETQYF.

This clonotype was found many times. CDR3 in amino acids: CASSADRGRTEAFF. CDR3 sequence (DNA): TGCGCCAGCAGCGCAGACAGGGGGCGAACTGAAGCTTTCTTT. This chain connects TRBV5-1 to TRBJ1-1, with 10 bases fitting TRBD1. Trimming took 4 bases from V and 5 from J; bases not matched to a gene: 5. This CDR3 contains 14 residues. Germline loops: CDR1 SGHRS, CDR2 YFSETQ.

The table lists this clonotype with many counts. This chain joins TRBV9 and TRBJ1-1; 9 nucleotides line up with TRBD1. V lost 4 bases and J lost 4; bases outside the gene matches: 8. The length of the CDR3 is 15 residues. Germline V lookup: CDR1 SGDLS, CDR2 YYNGEE. The CDR3 region is CASSPSGQGRTEAFF. CDR3 DNA sequence: TGTGCCAGCAGCCCATCCGGACAGGGGCGCACTGAAGCTTTCTTT.

This clonotype was observed at least ten times. The rearrangement joins TRBV6-1 to TRBJ1-5, with a possible D match to TRBD1 (5 bases). CDR3 length: 13 residues. From germline, CDR1 is MNHNS and CDR2 SASEGT. V shed 4 bases and J shed 4 bases, with 8 bases lying between them. CDR3 protein: CASSGQQNQPQHF. In DNA, the CDR3 is TGTGCCAGCAGTGGACAGCAGAATCAGCCCCAGCATTTT.

The chain couples TRBV7-9 to TRBJ2-7; 7 bases are shared with TRBD1. The CDR3 is made up of 16 amino acids. Germline V gene sequence: CDR1 SEHNR, CDR2 FQNEAQ (reference sequence). V was clipped by 5 bases and J by 2 bases; unmatched bases: 12. The CDR3 DNA follows: TGTGCCAGCAGCCCAATTTGGGGACAGACCGCCTACGAGCAGTACTTC. Translation: CASSPIWGQTAYEQYF.

Points on this clonotype: This may stem from a read error, because a much larger clone lies one nucleotide away. V is TRBV5-1 and J is TRBJ2-3; D not certain. Germline V CDR1 and CDR2: SGHRS, YFSETQ. The V end was cut by 3 bases, the J end by 0 bases, with 11 bases between. The CDR3 is made up of 15 amino acids. The CDR3 here is CASSSIRTSTDTQYF. The CDR3 bases are TGCGCCAGCAGCTCGATCCGCACTAGCACAGATACGCAGTATTTT.

This clonotype has only a few counts. The chain carries TRBV12-5 and TRBJ2-2, with 9 bases aligning to TRBD2. This CDR3 has 17 amino acids. With 1 base clipped from V and 7 bases from J, the junction kept 10 bases outside the gene matches. Germline V CDR1 and CDR2: LGHNT, FRNRAP. The CDR3 loop reads CASGLAPSGTRIGELFF. CDR3 coding DNA: TGTGCTAGTGGTTTGGCCCCTAGCGGGACGAGGATCGGGGAGCTGTTTTTT.

This clonotype was counted many times. The genes are TRBV7-8 and TRBJ1-4, with D unclear. V was shortened by 8 bases and J by 8 bases, with 12 bases between the two germline ends. This CDR3 is built from 12 residues. CDR1 SGHVS and CDR2 FQNEAQ come from the germline V gene. This chain's CDR3 is CASGIVGEKLFF. For the CDR3, the DNA is TGTGCCAGCGGCATCGTTGGGGAAAAACTGTTTTTT.

The chain joins TRBV3-1 to TRBJ1-2; 8 nucleotides match TRBD1. The germline gives CDR1 LGHDT, CDR2 YNNKEL (reference sequence). CDR3 size: 18 residues. Trimming cost V 11 bases and J 5 bases; bases outside gene matches: 25. The CDR3 loop is CACTQHPRTGPSSYGYTF. CDR3 DNA sequence: TGTGCCTGCACCCAACACCCACGGACAGGGCCCTCCTCTTATGGCTACACCTTC.

This clonotype was counted at least ten times. The CDR3 loop is CSAHDRAGNTIYF. The DNA of the CDR3 is TGCAGTGCTCATGACAGGGCTGGAAACACCATATATTTT. The chain employs TRBV20-1 and TRBJ1-3, with 7 bases fitting TRBD1. Per germline, CDR1 DFQATT and CDR2 SNEGSKA (reference sequence). V gave up 5 bases and J gave up 2 bases; unmatched junction bases: 3. This CDR3 has 13 amino acids.

This clonotype occurred many times. The gene calls are TRBV10-3 and TRBJ1-3; D might be TRBD1 (6 bases). CDR1 and CDR2 (germline): ENHRY, SYGVKD. The CDR3 runs to 16 residues. The V end was cut by 0 bases, the J end by 0 bases, with 9 bases between. CDR3 sequence reads: CAISESRTDSGNTIYF. The CDR3 coding sequence is TGTGCCATCAGTGAGTCAAGGACAGACTCTGGAAACACCATATATTTT.

There are many counts of this clonotype. The rearrangement joins TRBV7-8 to TRBJ2-1, with 16 bases matching TRBD2. With V trimmed by 4 bases and J by 2 bases, 5 bases remained unmatched. CDR3 size: 18 residues. Germline CDR1 reads SGHVS; CDR2 reads FQNEAQ. CDR3 DNA sequence: TGTGCCAGCAGCTCGAAAGGGACTAGCGGGAGGGCCTACAATGAGCAGTTCTTC. This encodes CASSSKGTSGRAYNEQFF.

This clonotype was seen ten or more times. The CDR3 region is CASSEWTGHNSPLHF. Written as DNA, the CDR3 is TGTGCCAGCAGTGAATGGACAGGTCATAATTCACCCCTCCACTTT. J is TRBJ1-6 and V is TRBV6-1, with 7 bases that match TRBD1. CDR1 and CDR2 from the germline V gene are MNHNS and SASEGT. With V trimmed by 2 bases and J by 5 bases, 3 bases remained unmatched. The CDR3 loop spans 15 amino acids.

At least ten counts were recorded for this clonotype. The rearrangement joins TRBV18 to TRBJ2-3, with TRBD1 as a possible D gene (7 bases). Trimming took off 4 bases at V and 1 base at J, with 15 bases between the two ends. The CDR3 consists of 16 residues. Germline V CDR1 and CDR2: KGHSH, LQKENI. The CDR3 sequence: CASSRGSGGRTDTQYF. CDR3 sequence (DNA): TGTGCCAGCTCACGCGGATCAGGGGGGCGCACAGATACGCAGTATTTT.

This clonotype was seen repeatedly, ten times or more. The genes are TRBV12-3 or TRBV12-4 and TRBJ1-1; TRBD1 matches 8 bases. The CDR3 has 15 residues. V was clipped by 7 bases and J by 1 base; unmatched bases: 8. The CDR3 sequence is CASTNQDRGNTEAFF. The CDR3 DNA sequence: TGTGCCAGCACCAACCAAGACAGGGGGAACACTGAAGCTTTCTTT.

The table lists this clonotype with many counts. The J gene is TRBJ2-1, the V gene TRBV6-5; maybe TRBD1 (6 bases). Trimming took 9 bases from V and 6 from J, leaving 21 bases between them. Per the germline V gene, CDR1 is MNHEY and CDR2 is SVGAGI. The CDR3 is 15 residues long. CDR3 in DNA: TGTGCCAGTTCTTCTCCAGGGGAGAATCTCAATGAGCAGTTCTTC. Its protein product is CASSSPGENLNEQFF.

This clonotype has a count of ten or more. The V and J genes are TRBV12-3 or TRBV12-4 and TRBJ1-1; a weak D match, TRBD1 (5 bases). V was clipped by 6 bases and J by 1 base, with 18 bases between them. The CDR3 is 16 amino acids. The CDR3 DNA reads as TGTGCCAGCAGAAGCCCTCGCAGGGTGACGAACACTGAAGCTTTCTTT. This sequence encodes CASRSPRRVTNTEAFF.

This clonotype occurred many times. The chain is built from TRBV5-1 and TRBJ2-5; perhaps TRBD2 as D (5 bases). The CDR3 is made up of 15 amino acids. The germline gives CDR1 SGHRS, CDR2 YFSETQ. V lost 6 bases and J 0 bases, leaving 15 bases between the germline ends. CDR3 in amino acids: CASTLQRVDQETQYF. CDR3 DNA sequence: TGCGCCAGCACCTTACAGAGGGTAGACCAAGAGACCCAGTACTTC.

Many counts were recorded for this clonotype. V is TRBV7-9 and J is TRBJ2-1, with unresolved D. The CDR3 contains 13 residues. Trimming left V 3 bases short and J 4 bases short, with 7 bases between. Per germline, CDR1 SEHNR and CDR2 FQNEAQ (reference sequence). CDR3 DNA: TGTGCCAGCAGCTTGCTCGGTTACAATGAGCAGTTCTTC. The encoded protein is CASSLLGYNEQFF. Complete variable domain (other parts from reference TRBV7-9 and TRBJ2-1): DTGVSQNPRHKITKRGQNVTFRCDPISEHNRLYWYRQTLGQGPEFLTYFQNEAQLEKSRLLSDRFSAERPKGSFSTLEIQRTEQGDSAMYLCASSLLGYNEQFFGPGTRLTVL.

The table lists this clonotype with many counts. The chain is built from TRBV5-1 and TRBJ2-1, with D perhaps TRBD2 (5 bases). Germline CDR1 is SGHRS and CDR2 is YFSETQ. There are 16 residues in the CDR3. The ends were cut back, 0 bases at V and 6 bases at J, with 16 bases in the middle. CDR3 in DNA: TGCGCCAGCAGCTTGGTTGGACTCAAATCAGCCAATGAGCAGTTCTTC. It translates to CASSLVGLKSANEQFF.

This clonotype appeared many times. The chain combines TRBV6-2 or TRBV6-3 with TRBJ2-2; 10 bases are shared with TRBD2. The CDR3 has 16 residues. The junction had 6 bases not matched to a gene; V was cut back by 5 bases and J by 3 bases. The germline gives CDR1 MNHEY, CDR2 SVGEGT. The CDR3 DNA is TGTGCCAGCAGTACCTTAGCGGGAGGCTACACCGGGGAGCTGTTTTTT. Amino acids: CASSTLAGGYTGELFF.

In this sample, this clonotype turned up many times. The chain joins TRBV6-2 or TRBV6-3 to TRBJ2-1; 14 bases agree with TRBD2. Trimming cost V 6 bases and J 1 base; bases outside gene matches: 5. Germline CDR1 reads MNHEY; CDR2 reads SVGEGT. CDR3 size: 17 residues. CDR3 sequence (DNA): TGTGCCAGCAGAAGGACTAGCGGGGGGCCTTCCTACAATGAGCAGTTCTTC. It encodes CASRRTSGGPSYNEQFF.

This clonotype was counted ten times or more. The chain couples TRBV20-1 to TRBJ2-7; D might be TRBD1 (5 bases). The CDR3 runs 16 residues. Germline V CDR1 and CDR2: DFQATT, SNEGSKA (reference sequence). The V gene lost 5 bases and the J gene lost 3 bases, with 23 bases spanning the gap. The CDR3 here is CSAYDLGAATIYEQYF. The CDR3 DNA sequence: TGCAGTGCTTACGATTTAGGGGCAGCCACAATCTACGAGCAGTACTTC.